This T cell receptor (beta chain) derives from a study of cytomegalovirus exposure and HLA in healthy donors. Study details: In an early release, HLA-typed donors contributed tens of millions of unique TCR sequences. Findings and limits, study-wide: Usually a TCR sequence was rare, but some public TCRs were found in many donors. A list of 164 TCR beta chains associated with cytomegalovirus was given. In a later analysis, the majority of CMV-associated beta chains seemingly showed HLA restriction.

Both 60 Vbeta primers and 13 Jbeta primers went into the PCR. TCRdb's copy holds only in-frame clones and misses some; the assay was immunoSEQ multiplex PCR. In the table there are some 120,000 clones, 80% to 85% of which are singletons. Details on this clone: Antigen specificity is unknown.

The CDR3 sequence is 15 residues long. The ends lost 5 bases at V and 2 bases at J; junction bases unmatched: 5. Germline lookup yields CDR1 SGHVS and CDR2 FNYEAQ. Sequenced material: PBMCs. This sequence joins TRBV7-6 and TRBJ2-7, with 11 positions matching TRBD1. The sequence came from a woman aged 40 to 55 in good health and CMV-seronegative. In DNA, the CDR3 is TGTGCCAGCAGCCTTGGGACAGGGGGTGCCTACGAGCAGTACTTC. It codes for CASSLGTGGAYEQYF.